The rows below give T cell receptor beta chains drawn from one sample of a study of long-term antiretroviral therapy in people with HIV. TCRdb's table, derived via immunoSEQ multiplex PCR, lists solely in-frame clones and lacks some. The sample yields 29,000 or so clones, 90% to 95% seen once. The material was unsorted PBMCs, obtained just over 7.2 years after starting antiretroviral therapy. Receptors originate from a man aged 45-60 years with HIV. Each CDR3 is given with its conserved first and last residue. The D gene is left open where the match is weak. Some rows mark clone size as missing; the rest say once, few, many or name a class of expanded clone.

J: TRBJ1-1
V: TRBV29-1
D: NA
size: NA
CDR3: CSATGRLNTEAFF
DNA: TGCAGCGCAACAGGGCGGCTGAACACTGAAGCTTTCTTT

J: TRBJ2-3
V: TRBV20-1
D: NA
size: NA
CDR3: CSARQPDTQYF
DNA: TGCAGTGCTAGGCAACCAGATACGCAGTATTTT

J: TRBJ2-1
V: TRBV29-1
D: NA
size: NA
CDR3: CSVEGRSYNEQFF
DNA: TGCAGCGTTGAGGGCCGTTCCTACAATGAGCAGTTCTTC

J: TRBJ2-3
V: TRBV20-1
D: NA
size: NA
CDR3: CSWGTDTQYF
DNA: TGCAGTTGGGGCACAGATACGCAGTATTTT

J: TRBJ2-2
V: TRBV19
D: TRBD2
size: NA
CDR3: CASSILSGGAYTGELFF
DNA: TGTGCCAGTAGTATACTGAGCGGGGGGGCTTACACCGGGGAGCTGTTTTTT

J: TRBJ2-3
V: TRBV7-2
D: NA
size: NA
CDR3: CASSLGGADTQYF
DNA: TGTGCCAGCAGCTTAGGGGGAGCAGATACGCAGTATTTT

J: TRBJ2-2
V: TRBV5-4
D: TRBD2
size: NA
CDR3: CASSARTSYPGELFF
DNA: TGTGCCAGCAGCGCCCGGACTAGCTATCCCGGGGAGCTGTTTTTT

J: TRBJ1-2
V: TRBV30
D: TRBD1
size: NA
CDR3: CAWSVGQAIPGYTF
DNA: TGTGCCTGGAGTGTGGGACAGGCTATTCCCGGCTACACCTTC

J: TRBJ1-4
V: TRBV15
D: NA
size: NA
CDR3: CATSTKGTSNEKLFF
DNA: TGTGCCACCAGCACCAAGGGTACCTCTAATGAAAAACTGTTTTTT

J: TRBJ2-7
V: TRBV6-1
D: NA
size: NA
CDR3: CASSDSGPYEQYF
DNA: TGTGCCAGCAGTGATTCGGGGCCCTACGAGCAGTACTTC

J: TRBJ1-2
V: TRBV5-8
D: NA
size: NA
CDR3: CASSFLDNYGYTF
DNA: TGTGCCAGCAGCTTCTTAGACAACTATGGCTACACCTTC

J: TRBJ2-5
V: TRBV29-1
D: NA
size: once
CDR3: CSVEGGGKTQYF
DNA: TGCAGCGTTGAAGGGGGCGGAAAGACCCAGTACTTC

J: TRBJ2-3
V: TRBV7-6
D: TRBD2
size: NA
CDR3: CASSATSGGQGTDTQYF
DNA: TGTGCCAGCAGCGCCACTAGCGGGGGTCAAGGCACAGATACGCAGTATTTT

J: TRBJ2-7
V: TRBV27
D: TRBD1
size: NA
CDR3: CASSPGGNPSYEQYF
DNA: TGTGCCAGCAGCCCAGGGGGCAACCCCTCCTACGAGCAGTACTTC

J: TRBJ1-2
V: TRBV13
D: TRBD1
size: NA
CDR3: CASSLGRTGRRGYTF
DNA: TGTGCCAGCAGCTTAGGCAGGACAGGGCGAAGGGGCTACACCTTC

J: TRBJ2-7
V: TRBV27
D: TRBD2
size: NA
CDR3: CASSVQGLAGEQYF
DNA: TGTGCCAGCAGCGTCCAGGGTTTAGCGGGCGAGCAGTACTTC

J: TRBJ2-1
V: TRBV4-1
D: NA
size: NA
CDR3: CASSPAPTASSYNEQFF
DNA: TGCGCCAGCAGCCCCGCGCCGACGGCGAGCTCCTACAATGAGCAGTTCTTC

J: TRBJ1-4
V: TRBV7-9
D: NA
size: NA
CDR3: CASSLGRGVSNEKLFF
DNA: TGTGCCAGCAGCTTAGGCAGGGGAGTCTCTAATGAAAAACTGTTTTTT

J: TRBJ2-2
V: TRBV7-7
D: TRBD1
size: NA
CDR3: CASSLALDRARTGELFF
DNA: TGTGCCAGCAGCTTAGCGCTAGACAGGGCAAGGACCGGGGAGCTGTTTTTT

J: TRBJ2-3
V: TRBV5-4
D: TRBD1
size: once
CDR3: CASSFPDRSSTDTQYF
DNA: TGTGCCAGCAGCTTCCCGGACAGGAGTAGCACAGATACGCAGTATTTT

J: TRBJ1-5
V: TRBV6-6
D: TRBD1
size: NA
CDR3: CASRWTGGASQPQHF
DNA: TGTGCCAGCAGATGGACAGGGGGCGCAAGTCAGCCCCAGCATTTT

J: TRBJ2-5
V: TRBV7-9
D: TRBD2
size: NA
CDR3: CASSSGVASGGGSETQYF
DNA: TGTGCCAGCAGCTCGGGTGTCGCTAGCGGGGGGGGTTCGGAGACCCAGTACTTC

J: TRBJ2-7
V: TRBV4-1
D: TRBD1
size: NA
CDR3: CASSQTGDYEQYF
DNA: TGCGCCAGCAGCCAAACAGGGGACTACGAGCAGTACTTC

J: TRBJ2-7
V: TRBV13
D: NA
size: NA
CDR3: CASSLTVRDRSPYEQYF
DNA: TGTGCCAGCAGTTTGACCGTCCGGGACCGAAGTCCCTACGAGCAGTACTTC

J: TRBJ2-5
V: TRBV29-1
D: NA
size: NA
CDR3: CSAADSFWTQYF
DNA: TGCAGCGCTGCGGACAGCTTTTGGACCCAGTACTTC

J: TRBJ2-6
V: TRBV11-2
D: NA
size: NA
CDR3: CASSSKFGGSLGANVLTF
DNA: TGTGCCAGCAGCTCGAAGTTCGGGGGCTCATTGGGGGCCAACGTCCTGACTTTC